Following are 23 T cell receptor beta chains from one sample sequenced in a study of T cells in Graves' hyperthyroidism and ophthalmopathy. Amplification yielded TCR beta CDR3 regions, with RNA transcripts as the source. First-round RT-PCR targeting the TCR CDR3 was performed with the HTBI primer set. In TCRdb, the multiplex PCR reads were re-called with MiXCR into one record per CDR3 protein. The sample comprises hundreds of thousands of distinct CDR3 sequences, just under 45% of which are singletons, and approximately 7.2% rests with the top ten. Sequenced sample: peripheral blood or thyroid tissue (not recorded which). The receptors derive from an adult man with Graves' disease, either hyperthyroidism or ophthalmopathy (not recorded which).

This clonotype was counted at least ten times. This chain links TRBV7-2 with TRBJ2-5; D tentatively reads TRBD1 or TRBD2 (6 bases each). Trimming stripped 5 bases from V and 1 base from J, with 14 bases between. CDR1 is SGHTA, CDR2 FQGNSA, per germline. CDR3 length: 15 residues. CDR3 sequence (DNA): TGTGCCAGCAGCAACGGGGGCGGGTCCCAAGAGACCCAGTACTTC. The encoded protein is CASSNGGGSQETQYF.

This chain uses TRBV10-3 with TRBJ1-4; a weak D match, TRBD1 (6 bases). In germline, CDR1 is ENHRY, CDR2 SYGVKD. CDR3 length: 14 residues. V was pared by 11 bases and J by 5 bases, with 18 bases between. The CDR3 DNA follows: TGTGCCGCCAGGGGATCAAGTGGAAATGAAAAACTGTTTTTT. This codes for CAARGSSGNEKLFF.

V gene TRBV29-1 combines with J gene TRBJ2-7, with 7 bases fitting TRBD2. The CDR3 loop spans 12 amino acids. Germline trimming cut 7 bases from V and 2 bases from J; bases unmatched to any gene: 5. Germline CDR1 and CDR2: SQVTM and ANQGSEA. The DNA for the CDR3 is TGCAGCGCCCGCGGGGGTCCCTACGAGCAGTACTTC. As protein: CSARGGPYEQYF.

A single count supports this clonotype. The conserved closing phenylalanine or tryptophan is absent in this CDR3, likely reflecting a read error. The DNA is left out, because the CDR3 cannot be placed on it with certainty; the CDR3 is given as TCRdb lists it. The chain links TRBV7-2 to TRBJ2-6; TRBD1, as called in the table, went unchecked against the DNA. The CDR3 numbers 9 amino acids, ends counted. The germline V gene has CDR1 SGHTA and CDR2 FQGNSA. The CDR3 here is CASSGGPGI.

The rearrangement joins TRBV6-1 to TRBJ2-7; the D gene is possibly TRBD1 (6 bases). Trimming stripped 5 bases from V and 1 base from J, with 15 bases between. The CDR3 has 15 residues. Germline CDR1 reads MNHNS; CDR2 reads SASEGT. The CDR3 sequence: CASSYSGTSSYEQYF. The CDR3 region has the DNA TGTGCCAGCAGTTACTCTGGGACAAGTTCCTACGAGCAGTACTTC.

The genes are TRBV12-3 or TRBV12-4 and TRBJ1-5; D gene ambiguous. Trimming left V 5 bases short and J 5 bases short, with 10 bases between. This CDR3 has 13 residues. The CDR3 DNA reads TGTGCCAGCAGTGTTCGGATCTATCAGCCCCAGCATTTT. Residues: CASSVRIYQPQHF.

To note about this clonotype: A much larger clone lies one base from this, so it may be a read error. This sequence joins TRBV7-9 and TRBJ2-5; 10 positions match TRBD1. CDR1 is SEHNR and CDR2 is FQNEAQ in the germline V gene (reference sequence). This CDR3 has 14 amino acids. Germline trimming cut 8 bases from V and 6 bases from J; bases unmatched to any gene: 9. The CDR3 bases are TGTGCCAGCGGCCAAGCGGGACAGGGGAAGACCCAGTACTTC. Protein: CASGQAGQGKTQYF.

This clonotype was recorded once. The rearrangement uses TRBV29-1 and TRBJ1-2, with 8 bases matching TRBD1. Germline V gives CDR1 SQVTM, CDR2 ANQGSEA. This CDR3 comprises 13 residues. J was trimmed by 4 bases and V by 8 bases; bases with no gene match: 9. In nucleotides, the CDR3 is TGCAGCTTAGACCGGGACAGGCCCTATGGCTACACCTTC. Translating it yields CSLDRDRPYGYTF.

V is TRBV6-5 and J is TRBJ2-7, with D unclear. The germline CDR1 and CDR2 sequences are MNHEY and SVGAGI. The ends were cut back, 2 bases at V and 4 bases at J, with 3 bases in the middle. CDR3 length equals 11 residues. CDR3 in DNA: TGTGCCAGCAGTTACCAGTACGAGCAGTACTTC. It translates to CASSYQYEQYF.

This chain joins TRBV5-6 and TRBJ2-5; D tentatively reads TRBD1 or TRBD2 (7 bases each). Germline values: CDR1 SGHDT, CDR2 YYEEEE. Trimming removed 5 bases from V and 0 bases from J, with 20 bases in between. This CDR3 has 17 residues. The chain's CDR3 is CASSTRLRGRDQETQYF. CDR3 sequence (DNA): TGTGCCAGCAGTACTCGCCTCAGGGGGAGGGACCAAGAGACCCAGTACTTC.

V is TRBV9 and J is TRBJ2-7, with D perhaps TRBD1 (5 bases). V was clipped by 6 bases and J by 3 bases, with 16 bases between them. The CDR3 has 14 amino acids. Germline loops: CDR1 SGDLS, CDR2 YYNGEE. CDR3 coding DNA: TGTGCCAGCACCTACAGGCCGGATGACTACGAGCAGTACTTC. Protein product: CASTYRPDDYEQYF.

The chain joins TRBV9 to TRBJ1-2; D is perhaps TRBD1 (6 bases). The CDR3 length is 13 residues. The germline gives CDR1 SGDLS, CDR2 YYNGEE. Trimming took 5 bases from V and 8 from J, leaving 16 bases between them. As DNA, the CDR3 is TGTGCCAGCAGTGGGGGCGGGGTTTGGGGCTACACCTTC. Its translation is CASSGGGVWGYTF.

A few counts support this clonotype. The CDR3 spells CASSSSEQGALETQYF. The CDR3 DNA follows: TGTGCCAGCAGCTCCTCGGAACAGGGGGCGCTTGAGACCCAGTACTTC. V usage is TRBV7-9 and J usage is TRBJ2-5, with 9 positions matching TRBD1. The J segment lost 5 bases and the V segment lost 4 bases, leaving 11 bases of the junction unmatched. CDR1 is SEHNR and CDR2 is FQNEAQ in the germline V gene (reference sequence). The length of the CDR3 is 16 residues.

This clonotype was found a few times. The CDR3 nucleotides read TGTGCCAGCAGCCAAGTTGACAGTCAGCCCCAGCATTTT. It specifies CASSQVDSQPQHF. The chain is built from TRBV7-8 and TRBJ1-5; maybe TRBD1 (5 bases). Germline CDR1 SGHVS, CDR2 FQNEAQ. The CDR3 consists of 13 residues. The V and J ends lost 5 bases and 6 bases respectively, with 11 bases between them.

A few counts support this clonotype. The junction does not match germline at one end; this may be a read error. The chain uses TRBV7-2 and TRBJ1-3, with D possibly being TRBD1 (6 bases). Germline CDR1 and CDR2: SGHTA and FQGNSA. The CDR3 sequence is 16 residues long. The CDR3 bases are TGCGCCAGCAGCCCCGAGGAACAGGGACTTGGAAACACCATATATTTT. Residues: CASSPEEQGLGNTIYF.

In the case of this clonotype: This may come from a read error, since a much larger clone is one base off. V is TRBV20-1 and J is TRBJ2-7; D not certain. CDR1 is DFQATT and CDR2 is SNEGSKA in the germline V gene (reference sequence). Trimming pared 3 bases from V and 3 bases from J, leaving 12 bases between. This CDR3 has 13 amino acids. The DNA of the CDR3 is TGCAGTGCTAGTGCGGAAGGGTACTACGAGCAGTACTTC. Translation gives CSASAEGYYEQYF.

This clonotype was seen only a few times. The chain combines TRBV9 with TRBJ1-6; D gene uncertain. From germline, CDR1 is SGDLS and CDR2 YYNGEE. The CDR3 length is 13 residues. V was shortened by 5 bases and J by 7 bases, with 10 bases between the two germline ends. The CDR3 is CASSLLRNSPLHF. CDR3 coding DNA: TGTGCCAGCAGTTTACTCAGGAATTCACCCCTCCACTTT.

This chain connects TRBV5-1 to TRBJ2-7; 10 nucleotides align to TRBD1. This CDR3 is 17 amino acids long. CDR1 is SGHRS and CDR2 is YFSETQ in the germline V gene. Trimming took 1 base from V and 0 from J; bases not matched to a gene: 7. CDR3 in DNA: TGCGCCAGCAGCTTGTCAGGGACAGGGGATTACTCCTACGAGCAGTACTTC. Protein sequence: CASSLSGTGDYSYEQYF.

Regarding this clonotype: With a much larger clone just one base away, this may be a read error. The J gene is TRBJ1-6, the V gene TRBV9; D uncertain. The germline CDR1 and CDR2 sequences are SGDLS and YYNGEE. The CDR3 loop spans 13 amino acids. Trimming left V 2 bases short and J 4 bases short, with 4 bases between. In DNA, the CDR3 is TGTGCCAGCAGCGTGGGGTATAATTCACCCCTCCACTTT. This gives the protein CASSVGYNSPLHF.

The chain uses TRBV6-4 and TRBJ2-2; the match to TRBD2 covers 9 bases. Germline lookup yields CDR1 MRHNA and CDR2 SNTAGT. V lost 4 bases and J lost 4; bases outside the gene matches: 1. The CDR3 loop spans 14 amino acids. CDR3 amino acids: CASSGTSVTGELFF. The CDR3 DNA is TGTGCCAGCAGTGGGACTAGCGTCACCGGGGAGCTGTTTTTT.

The gene calls are TRBV12-3 or TRBV12-4 and TRBJ1-2, with 8 positions matching TRBD1. The CDR3 has 15 residues. Trimming at V came to 7 bases and at J to 6 bases, leaving 13 bases not matched to a gene. The CDR3 loop is CASIILQGTGDGYTF. The CDR3 bases are TGTGCCAGCATCATCCTTCAAGGGACAGGCGATGGCTACACCTTC.

The chain recombines TRBV2 with TRBJ1-5, with D perhaps matching TRBD1 (5 bases). The CDR3 totals 15 residues. Germline loops: CDR1 SNHLY, CDR2 FYNNEI. V was trimmed by 3 bases and J by 3 bases, leaving 12 bases between them. The CDR3: CASSDYDSTNQPQHF. The DNA of the CDR3 is TGTGCCAGCAGTGACTACGACAGTACCAATCAGCCCCAGCATTTT.

This clonotype was observed at least ten times. V gene TRBV29-1 combines with J gene TRBJ1-5; D possibly corresponds to TRBD1 (6 bases). From germline, CDR1 is SQVTM and CDR2 ANQGSEA. The CDR3 has 13 residues. V was trimmed by 1 base and J by 7 bases, leaving 11 bases between them. The CDR3 protein is CSVEAGRGQPQHF. In nucleotides, the CDR3 is TGCAGCGTTGAAGCGGGCAGGGGCCAGCCCCAGCATTTT.